Each of the 6 T cell receptor beta chains below was sequenced from the same sample in a study of T cell responses to AZD1222 COVID-19 vaccine. Here immunoSEQ multiplex PCR was the method, and the copy in TCRdb shows in-frame clones only, minus some. The table includes 150,000 to 180,000 clones, 88% detected once. The sequencing here drew on peripheral blood, taken on day 0 of AZD1222 vaccination. The source of these receptors is an adult in good health.

The V call is TRBV7-2, the J call TRBJ2-3, with D possibly being TRBD1 (6 bases). CDR1 is SGHTA, CDR2 FQGNSA, per germline. The CDR3 loop spans 17 amino acids. Trimming removed 0 bases from V and 7 bases from J, with 20 bases in between. The CDR3 loop is CASSLAAGTRGINTQYF. In DNA, the CDR3 is TGTGCCAGCAGCTTAGCGGCCGGGACAAGGGGGATAAATACGCAGTATTTT.

V gene TRBV11-2 combines with J gene TRBJ1-3; TRBD1 is a possible D gene (5 bases). Germline assignment: CDR1 SGHAT and CDR2 FQNNGV. The CDR3 has 16 amino acids. With 3 bases removed from V and 2 bases from J, the gap between germline ends came to 14 bases. CDR3 nucleotide sequence: TGTGCCAGCAGCTTGGGTGCGGGGCGGACTGGAAACACCATATATTTT. Translation: CASSLGAGRTGNTIYF.

The genes are TRBV7-2 and TRBJ2-3; D is uncertain. From germline, CDR1 is SGHTA and CDR2 FQGNSA. V was trimmed by 1 base and J by 1 base, leaving 12 bases between them. The CDR3 has 16 amino acids. CDR3 protein: CASSLDAFIGTDTQYF. The CDR3 DNA is TGTGCCAGCAGCTTAGACGCGTTCATCGGCACAGATACGCAGTATTTT.

The chain is built from TRBV4-3 and TRBJ2-1; no clear D gene. The ends were cut back, 0 bases at V and 7 bases at J, with 13 bases in the middle. CDR1 and CDR2 from the germline V gene are LGHNA and YSLEER. CDR3 length equals 15 residues. The CDR3 DNA reads TGCGCCAGCAGCCAAGATCGGGCTAAAGGAAATGAGCAGTTCTTC. This gives the protein CASSQDRAKGNEQFF.

The CDR3 sequence: CASSLAPGPRNSPLHF. CDR3 nucleotide sequence: TGTGCCAGCAGCTTGGCCCCGGGGCCGAGGAATTCACCCCTCCACTTT. J is TRBJ1-6 and V is TRBV5-4; weak D call: TRBD1 (5 bases). The germline V gene encodes CDR1 SGHNT and CDR2 YYREEE (reference sequence). V lost 0 bases and J 7 bases, leaving 14 bases between the germline ends. This CDR3 is built from 16 residues. The complete variable domain, with remaining parts taken from reference TRBV5-4 and TRBJ1-6, reads ETGVTQSPTHLIKTRGQQVTLRCSSQSGHNTVSWYQQALGQGPQFIFQYYREEENGRGNFPPRFSGLQFPNYSSELNVNALELDDSALYLCASSLAPGPRNSPLHFGNGTRLTVT.

This clone was recorded only once. The rearrangement links TRBV28 to TRBJ1-3; D gene ambiguous. This CDR3 is built from 13 residues. Trimming removed 8 bases from V and 0 bases from J, with 8 bases in between. Germline CDR1 reads MDHEN; CDR2 reads SYDVKM. The CDR3 nucleotides are TGTGCCAGCCGATTCCCCTCTGGAAACACCATATATTTT. Protein: CASRFPSGNTIYF.